This T cell receptor beta chain was recorded in a study of response to subunit inactivated influenza vaccine. TCRdb reprocessed the RT-PCR reads via MiXCR and lists one record per CDR3 protein. The sample has 800,000 or so distinct CDR3 sequences, roughly 20% seen once; the top ten hold roughly a tenth. Broader study findings: With each seasonal influenza vaccination, the authors suggested, few new T cells are recruited.

The CDR3 is made up of 13 amino acids. From germline, CDR1 is SGHTA and CDR2 FQGNSA. V lost 6 bases and J lost 7, with 16 bases in between. At least ten counts were recorded for this clonotype. Its antigen is unknown. The clonotype comes from a man aged 50 or older who received an inactivated influenza vaccine. The chain couples TRBV7-2 to TRBJ2-7, with D possibly being TRBD1 or TRBD2 (5 bases each). This sample comprised PBMCs from blood, obtained 5 to 6 days after vaccination. The chain's CDR3 is CASSSYRDVEQYF. The CDR3, as DNA: TGTGCCAGCAGTTCTTATCGGGACGTAGAGCAGTACTTC.